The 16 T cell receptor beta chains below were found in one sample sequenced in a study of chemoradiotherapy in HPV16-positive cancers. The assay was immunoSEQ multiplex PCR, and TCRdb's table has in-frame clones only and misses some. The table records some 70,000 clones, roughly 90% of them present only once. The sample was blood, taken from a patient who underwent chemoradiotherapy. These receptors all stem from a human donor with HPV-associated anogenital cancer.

The DNA for the CDR3 is TGTGCCAGCAGGCCGGGACTTAGGAACTATGGCTACACCTTC. Translating it yields CASRPGLRNYGYTF. The chain joins TRBV6-5 to TRBJ1-2; a weak D match, TRBD1 (5 bases). This CDR3 has 14 amino acids. Germline V gene sequence: CDR1 MNHEY, CDR2 SVGAGI. The V end was cut by 6 bases, the J end by 2 bases, with 13 bases between.

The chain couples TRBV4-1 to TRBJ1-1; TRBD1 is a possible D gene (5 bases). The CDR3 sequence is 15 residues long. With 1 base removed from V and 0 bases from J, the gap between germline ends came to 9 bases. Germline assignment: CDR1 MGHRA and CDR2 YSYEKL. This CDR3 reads CASSQGTGLNTEAFF. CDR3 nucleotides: TGCGCCAGCAGCCAAGGAACAGGACTGAACACTGAAGCTTTCTTT.

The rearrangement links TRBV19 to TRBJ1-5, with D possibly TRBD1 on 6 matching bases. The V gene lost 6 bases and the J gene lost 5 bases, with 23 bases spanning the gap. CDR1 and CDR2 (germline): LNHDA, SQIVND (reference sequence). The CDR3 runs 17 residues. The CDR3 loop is CASSQYAGGAGHQPQHF. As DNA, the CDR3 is TGTGCCAGTAGCCAGTATGCGGGGGGCGCAGGCCATCAGCCCCAGCATTTT. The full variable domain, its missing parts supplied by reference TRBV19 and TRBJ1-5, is DGGITQSPKYLFRKEGQNVTLSCEQNLNHDAMYWYRQDPGQGLRLIYYSQIVNDFQKGDIAEGYSVSREKKESFPLTVTSAQKNPTAFYLCASSQYAGGAGHQPQHFGDGTRLSIL.

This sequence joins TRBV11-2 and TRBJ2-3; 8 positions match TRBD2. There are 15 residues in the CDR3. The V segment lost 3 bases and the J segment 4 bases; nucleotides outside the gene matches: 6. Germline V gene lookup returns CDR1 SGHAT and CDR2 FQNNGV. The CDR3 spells CASSFSAGAADTQYF. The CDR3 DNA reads TGTGCCAGCAGCTTCTCAGCGGGGGCGGCAGATACGCAGTATTTT.

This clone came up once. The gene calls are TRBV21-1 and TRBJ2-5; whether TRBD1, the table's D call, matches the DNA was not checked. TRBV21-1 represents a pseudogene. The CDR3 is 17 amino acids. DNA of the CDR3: TGTGCCAGCAGCCGACGACTTTTACAGGGAATCCAAGAGACCCAGTACTTC. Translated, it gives CASSRRLLQGIQETQYF.

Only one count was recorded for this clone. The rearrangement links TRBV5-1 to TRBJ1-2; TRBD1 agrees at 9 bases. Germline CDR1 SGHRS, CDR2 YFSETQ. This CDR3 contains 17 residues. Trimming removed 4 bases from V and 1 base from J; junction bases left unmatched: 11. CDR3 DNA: TGCGCCAGCAGCCGGGGACAGGGTATAGGGGATAACTATGGCTACACCTTC. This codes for CASSRGQGIGDNYGYTF.

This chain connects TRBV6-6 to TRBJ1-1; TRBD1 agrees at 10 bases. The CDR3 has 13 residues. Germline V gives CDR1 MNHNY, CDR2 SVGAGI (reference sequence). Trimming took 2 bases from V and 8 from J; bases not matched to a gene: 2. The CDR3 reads CASSYRQGAEAFF. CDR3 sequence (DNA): TGTGCCAGCAGTTACAGACAGGGGGCGGAAGCTTTCTTT.

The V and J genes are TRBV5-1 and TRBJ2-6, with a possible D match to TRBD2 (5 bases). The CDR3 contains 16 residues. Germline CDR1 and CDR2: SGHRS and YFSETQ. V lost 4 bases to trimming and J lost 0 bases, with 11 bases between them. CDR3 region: CASSPGLGSGANVLTF. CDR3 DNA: TGCGCCAGCAGCCCCGGACTGGGCTCTGGGGCCAACGTCCTGACTTTC.

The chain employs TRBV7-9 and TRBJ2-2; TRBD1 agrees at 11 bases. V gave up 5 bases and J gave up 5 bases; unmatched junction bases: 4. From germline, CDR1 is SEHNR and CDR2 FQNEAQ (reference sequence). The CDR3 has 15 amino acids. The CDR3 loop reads CASSPGTGGTGELFF. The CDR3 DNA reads TGTGCCAGCAGCCCTGGGACAGGGGGAACCGGGGAGCTGTTTTTT. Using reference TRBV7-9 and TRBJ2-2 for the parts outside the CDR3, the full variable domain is DTGVSQNPRHKITKRGQNVTFRCDPISEHNRLYWYRQTLGQGPEFLTYFQNEAQLEKSRLLSDRFSAERPKGSFSTLEIQRTEQGDSAMYLCASSPGTGGTGELFFGEGSRLTVL.

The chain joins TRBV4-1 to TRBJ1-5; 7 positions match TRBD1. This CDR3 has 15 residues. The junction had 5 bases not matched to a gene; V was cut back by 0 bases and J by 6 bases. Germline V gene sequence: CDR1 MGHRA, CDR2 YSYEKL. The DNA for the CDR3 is TGCGCCAGCAGCCAAGAGGAGACAGGGATTCAGCCCCAGCATTTT. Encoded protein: CASSQEETGIQPQHF.

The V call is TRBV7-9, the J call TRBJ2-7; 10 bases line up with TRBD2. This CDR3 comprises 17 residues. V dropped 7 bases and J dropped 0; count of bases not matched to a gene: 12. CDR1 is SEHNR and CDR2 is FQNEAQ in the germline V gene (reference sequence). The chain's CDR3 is CASTPYSGGPNSYEQYF. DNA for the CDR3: TGTGCCAGCACCCCTTATAGCGGGGGGCCAAACTCCTACGAGCAGTACTTC.

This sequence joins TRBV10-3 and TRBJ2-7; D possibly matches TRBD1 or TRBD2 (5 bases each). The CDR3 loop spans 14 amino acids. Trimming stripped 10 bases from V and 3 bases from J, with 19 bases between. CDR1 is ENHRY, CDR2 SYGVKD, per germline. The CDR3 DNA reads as TGTGCCACCACCCGGGAACAGGCTAGCTACGAGCAGTACTTC. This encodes CATTREQASYEQYF.

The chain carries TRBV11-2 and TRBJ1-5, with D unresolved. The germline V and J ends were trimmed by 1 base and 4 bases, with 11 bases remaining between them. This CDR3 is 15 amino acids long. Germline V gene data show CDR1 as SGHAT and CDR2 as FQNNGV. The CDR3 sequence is CASSLGTDLNQPQHF. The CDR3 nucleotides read TGTGCCAGCAGCTTAGGGACCGATCTTAATCAGCCCCAGCATTTT.

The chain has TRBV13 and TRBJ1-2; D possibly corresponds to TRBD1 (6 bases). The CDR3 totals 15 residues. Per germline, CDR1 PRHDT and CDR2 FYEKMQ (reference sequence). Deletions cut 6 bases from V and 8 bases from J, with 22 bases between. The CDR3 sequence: CASSRVKGGFRGYTF. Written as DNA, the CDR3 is TGTGCCAGCAGTCGGGTCAAGGGGGGGTTTCGCGGCTACACCTTC. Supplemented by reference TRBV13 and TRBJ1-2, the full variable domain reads AAGVIQSPRHLIKEKRETATLKCYPIPRHDTVYWYQQGPGQDPQFLISFYEKMQSDKGSIPDRFSAQQFSDYHSELNMSSLELGDSALYFCASSRVKGGFRGYTFGSGTRLTVV.

The CDR3 DNA follows: TGCGCCAGCAGCCCCGGGAGCCCTGCCTTCCAAGAGACCCAGTACTTC. It encodes CASSPGSPAFQETQYF. The gene calls are TRBV5-1 and TRBJ2-5; TRBD2 is a possible D gene (6 bases). With 4 bases removed from V and 1 base from J, the gap between germline ends came to 17 bases. CDR3 length equals 16 residues. In germline, CDR1 is SGHRS, CDR2 YFSETQ.

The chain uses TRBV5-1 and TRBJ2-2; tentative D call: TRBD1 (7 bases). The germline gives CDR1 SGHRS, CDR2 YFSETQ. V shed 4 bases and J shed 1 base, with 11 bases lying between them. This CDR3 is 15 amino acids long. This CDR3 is CASSRGTENTGELFF. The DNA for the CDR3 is TGCGCCAGCAGCCGCGGGACAGAGAACACCGGGGAGCTGTTTTTT.